The 28 T cell receptor beta chains below come from one sample, sequenced in a study of T-cell reconstitution after alpha-beta-depleted transplantation in children. Construction of the TCRbeta library involved unique molecular identifiers. TCRdb re-derived calls from the PCR reads in MiXCR, one entry per CDR3 protein. Of 580,000 or so distinct CDR3 sequences listed, under 30% are singletons. Sample: PBMCs, mostly from graft donor cells, taken 360 days after TCRalphabeta/CD19-depleted stem cell transplant. The source is a boy under two years old who had a stem cell transplant for acute myeloid leukemia, so the T cells may come from the graft donor.

The CDR3 reads CATSTPGSYEQYF. The CDR3 DNA follows: TGTGCCACCAGTACGCCGGGGAGCTACGAGCAGTACTTC. The chain links TRBV24-1 to TRBJ2-7; a possible D gene is TRBD2 (5 bases). The CDR3 is made up of 13 amino acids. The ends were cut back, 6 bases at V and 3 bases at J, with 11 bases in the middle. Germline V gene data show CDR1 as KGHDR and CDR2 as SFDVKD.

The CDR3 nucleotides read TGTGCCAGCAATCAACCGGCGTTGGGGGAAGCTTTCTTT. Translating it yields CASNQPALGEAFF. This chain links TRBV7-2 with TRBJ1-1, with unresolved D. The V and J ends lost 7 bases and 8 bases respectively, with 17 bases between them. CDR3 size: 13 residues. Germline V gene sequence: CDR1 SGHTA, CDR2 FQGNSA.

The rearrangement links TRBV15 to TRBJ2-5, with D possibly TRBD1 on 7 matching bases. From germline, CDR1 is LNHNV and CDR2 YYDKDF (reference sequence). Trimming shortened V by 0 bases and J by 2 bases, and 19 bases separated the two germline ends. This CDR3 region has 18 residues. CDR3: CATSRDVGGGAGQETQYF. CDR3 in DNA: TGTGCCACCAGCAGAGATGTAGGAGGGGGCGCGGGTCAAGAGACCCAGTACTTC. The variable domain in full, completed from reference TRBV15 and TRBJ2-5, reads DAMVIQNPRYQVTQFGKPVTLSCSQTLNHNVMYWYQQKSSQAPKLLFHYYDKDFNNEADTPDNFQSRRPNTSFCFLDIRSPGLGDTAMYLCATSRDVGGGAGQETQYFGPGTRLLVL.

The rearrangement links TRBV3-1 to TRBJ2-1; 7 bases fit TRBD1. This CDR3 contains 17 residues. With 0 bases clipped from V and 2 bases from J, the junction kept 7 bases outside the gene matches. Germline-derived CDR1 and CDR2 are LGHDT and YNNKEL (reference sequence). The CDR3 DNA is TGTGCCAGCAGCCAAGAGCCTCCAGGGGGTACCTACAATGAGCAGTTCTTC. This translates into CASSQEPPGGTYNEQFF.

This clonotype has more than one count but fewer than ten. The gene calls are TRBV20-1 and TRBJ2-5, with TRBD2 matching over 10 bases. The CDR3 length is 17 residues. V dropped 0 bases and J dropped 1; count of bases not matched to a gene: 8. Germline values: CDR1 DFQATT, CDR2 SNEGSKA (reference sequence). The CDR3 is CSARDGAGGWAQETQYF. The CDR3 coding sequence is TGCAGTGCTAGAGATGGAGCGGGGGGGTGGGCCCAAGAGACCCAGTACTTC.

This clonotype occurred many times. The chain combines TRBV7-9 with TRBJ2-7; 9 bases line up with TRBD1. J was trimmed by 3 bases and V by 5 bases; bases with no gene match: 5. Per the germline V gene, CDR1 is SEHNR and CDR2 is FQNEAQ (reference sequence). There are 14 residues in the CDR3. Here the CDR3 reads CASSNLGQGYEQYF. In nucleotides, the CDR3 is TGTGCCAGCAGCAACTTGGGACAGGGCTACGAGCAGTACTTC.

V and J are TRBV12-3 or TRBV12-4 and TRBJ1-4; D is perhaps TRBD1 (6 bases). Trimming took off 6 bases at V and 3 bases at J, with 14 bases between the two ends. This CDR3 spans 15 amino acids. This CDR3 is CASRSTGTPNEKLFF. In DNA, the CDR3 is TGTGCCAGCAGATCAACCGGGACACCTAATGAAAAACTGTTTTTT.

This clonotype showed up many times. The CDR3 loop is CASSPRLAQETQYF. CDR3 sequence (DNA): TGTGCCAGCAGCCCCCGACTAGCCCAAGAGACCCAGTACTTC. The chain combines TRBV7-9 with TRBJ2-5, with 7 bases that match TRBD2. Per germline, CDR1 SEHNR and CDR2 FQNEAQ (reference sequence). The CDR3 is made up of 14 amino acids. Trimming cost V 5 bases and J 1 base; bases outside gene matches: 4.

The sample holds a few counts of this clonotype. This chain connects TRBV6-2 or TRBV6-3 to TRBJ2-5, with TRBD2 matching 7 bases. CDR3 length: 16 residues. CDR1 is MNHEY and CDR2 is SVGEGT in the germline V gene. V lost 6 bases, J lost 2 bases, and 12 bases stayed unmatched. CDR3 bases: TGTGCCAGCAGGCCTTTCAGCGGGGCGTTTCAAGAGACCCAGTACTTC. Residues: CASRPFSGAFQETQYF.

This clonotype was detected many times. J is TRBJ1-2 and V is TRBV15; tentative D call: TRBD1 (6 bases). The CDR3 spans 17 residues. The V gene's germline CDR1 is LNHNV and CDR2 YYDKDF (reference sequence). Trimming removed 5 bases from V and 1 base from J, with 20 bases in between. The CDR3 coding sequence is TGTGCCACCAGCTCCAGAGGGGGGTCCCCCAATAACTATGGCTACACCTTC. Its protein product is CATSSRGGSPNNYGYTF. The whole variable domain, filled in from reference TRBV15 and TRBJ1-2, reads DAMVIQNPRYQVTQFGKPVTLSCSQTLNHNVMYWYQQKSSQAPKLLFHYYDKDFNNEADTPDNFQSRRPNTSFCFLDIRSPGLGDTAMYLCATSSRGGSPNNYGYTFGSGTRLTVV.

The rearrangement uses TRBV10-3 and TRBJ2-5, with a tentative D call TRBD2 (5 bases). Germline V gene data show CDR1 as ENHRY and CDR2 as SYGVKD. CDR3 length: 18 amino acids. The V end lost 4 bases, the J end lost 1 base, and 22 bases lay between the germline ends. CDR3: CAISGGHGLTSGQETQYF. Here the CDR3 DNA reads TGTGCCATCAGTGGAGGCCATGGACTCACTAGTGGCCAAGAGACCCAGTACTTC.

This sequence joins TRBV7-7 and TRBJ2-1, with no clear D. CDR3 length: 16 residues. Germline CDR1 is SSHAT and CDR2 is FNYEAQ (reference sequence). V lost 4 bases and J lost 3, with 16 bases in between. CDR3 DNA sequence: TGTGCCAGCAGCTGCCCCCCCTCTGTAAGCTACAATGAGCAGTTCTTC. This sequence encodes CASSCPPSVSYNEQFF.

This clonotype was found a few times. This chain uses TRBV20-1 with TRBJ1-4; weak D call: TRBD1 (5 bases). V lost 6 bases, J lost 8 bases, and 16 bases lay in between. CDR1 is DFQATT, CDR2 SNEGSKA, per germline (reference sequence). The CDR3 loop spans 13 amino acids. CDR3 sequence: CSAATVAAEKLFF. The CDR3 bases are TGCAGTGCCGCGACAGTGGCAGCGGAAAAACTGTTTTTT.

The chain employs TRBV6-5 and TRBJ1-1, with D possibly TRBD1 on 5 matching bases. Trimming removed 2 bases from V and 10 bases from J, with 17 bases in between. Germline CDR1 and CDR2: MNHEY and SVGAGI. The CDR3 has 14 residues. The DNA for the CDR3 is TGTGCCAGCAGTTACACTCTTGAGGGGCTTAGAGCTTTCTTT. This encodes CASSYTLEGLRAFF.

This clonotype has a count of ten or more. The genes are TRBV7-8 and TRBJ2-7; weak D call: TRBD2 (5 bases). V shed 1 base and J shed 3 bases, with 16 bases lying between them. The CDR3 extends over 16 amino acids. Germline assignment: CDR1 SGHVS and CDR2 FQNEAQ. The CDR3 region has the DNA TGTGCCAGCAGCTTAGGCCCTGCGGGTGGACTCTACGAGCAGTACGTC. It yields the protein CASSLGPAGGLYEQYV.

This clonotype has a count of ten or more. This chain links TRBV20-1 with TRBJ1-5; the D is unclear. The CDR3 length is 14 residues. Germline V gene data show CDR1 as DFQATT and CDR2 as SNEGSKA (reference sequence). V lost 0 bases to trimming and J lost 3 bases, with 9 bases between them. Written as DNA, the CDR3 is TGCAGTGCTAGAGATTCGGGCAACAATCAGCCCCAGCATTTT. Protein product: CSARDSGNNQPQHF.

The chain links TRBV7-2 to TRBJ2-7; TRBD2 aligns across 10 bases. The CDR3 consists of 13 residues. J gave up 5 bases and V 8 bases, and 6 bases lay outside the gene matches. Germline CDR1 reads SGHTA; CDR2 reads FQGNSA. This chain's CDR3 is CASSSGGVNEQYF. For the CDR3, the DNA is TGTGCCAGCTCTAGCGGGGGTGTGAACGAGCAGTACTTC.

This rearrangement joins TRBV6-5 to TRBJ1-2; D not resolved. Trimming cost V 3 bases and J 5 bases, with 10 bases left between them. Germline CDR1 is MNHEY and CDR2 is SVGAGI. The CDR3 runs to 13 residues. Here the CDR3 reads CASSYNMRYGYTF. As DNA, the CDR3 is TGTGCCAGCAGTTATAATATGCGTTATGGCTACACCTTC.

The V call is TRBV12-3 or TRBV12-4, the J call TRBJ2-1; D is possibly TRBD2 (6 bases). The length of the CDR3 is 14 residues. V was shortened by 1 base and J by 7 bases, with 11 bases between the two germline ends. The CDR3 DNA sequence: TGTGCCAGCAGTTTAGGGACTAACAAGAATGAGCAGTTCTTC. Its protein is CASSLGTNKNEQFF.

This clonotype was seen ten or more times. The rearrangement links TRBV7-3 to TRBJ2-1; D not resolved. This CDR3 has 13 amino acids. Trimming removed 3 bases at V and 10 bases at J, with 13 bases between. Germline V lookup: CDR1 SGHTA, CDR2 FQGTGA. The CDR3 protein is CASSLGSGREQFF. DNA of the CDR3: TGTGCCAGCAGCTTGGGGTCGGGCCGCGAGCAGTTCTTC.

This clonotype was detected many times. The chain employs TRBV11-2 and TRBJ2-3; TRBD2 aligns across 7 bases. V was clipped by 8 bases and J by 3 bases; unmatched bases: 2. The length of the CDR3 is 12 residues. The germline CDR1 and CDR2 sequences are SGHAT and FQNNGV. CDR3 nucleotide sequence: TGTGCCAGCGAGGGACTAACAGATACGCAGTATTTT. This gives the protein CASEGLTDTQYF.

This clonotype occurred a few times. The chain recombines TRBV6-2 or TRBV6-3 with TRBJ2-1, with 8 bases lining up with TRBD1. The V gene end was trimmed by 0 bases and the J gene end by 0 bases; junction bases not matched to a gene: 13. The CDR3 loop spans 20 amino acids. CDR1 and CDR2 from the germline V gene are MNHEY and SVGEGT. CDR3 sequence: CASSYSGYGGGTGSYNEQFF. The CDR3 region has the DNA TGTGCCAGCAGTTACTCTGGTTACGGTGGCGGGACAGGCTCCTACAATGAGCAGTTCTTC.

This clonotype was recorded at least ten times. This chain connects TRBV6-6 to TRBJ2-2; D not certain. The CDR3 covers 11 residues. V lost 6 bases, J lost 6 bases, and 5 bases lay in between. The germline V gene has CDR1 MNHNY and CDR2 SVGAGI (reference sequence). The CDR3 region is CASSPSGELFF. CDR3 nucleotides: TGTGCCAGCAGCCCGTCCGGGGAGCTGTTTTTT.

V is TRBV2 and J is TRBJ2-7, with D unresolved. Germline V gene sequence: CDR1 SNHLY, CDR2 FYNNEI. Trimming stripped 5 bases from V and 3 bases from J, with 11 bases between. The CDR3 runs 13 residues. The chain's CDR3 is CASSRLRDYEQYV. The CDR3 nucleotides are TGTGCCAGCAGTCGACTCAGAGACTACGAGCAGTACGTC.

This clonotype was seen at least ten times. The V call is TRBV20-1, the J call TRBJ2-3; TRBD2 aligns across 8 bases. The CDR3 is made up of 14 amino acids. Germline loops: CDR1 DFQATT, CDR2 SNEGSKA (reference sequence). Unmatched junction bases numbered 6, after V lost 2 bases and J lost 5 bases. The chain's CDR3 is CSARRGTRGDTQYF. The DNA for the CDR3 is TGCAGTGCTAGACGGGGGACTAGGGGAGATACGCAGTATTTT.

CDR3 in DNA: TGTGCCAGCAGCTCGGGACAGGGGCAAGCCTACGAGCAGTACTTC. Amino acid sequence: CASSSGQGQAYEQYF. The rearrangement joins TRBV11-1 to TRBJ2-7; 10 positions match TRBD1. Germline V gives CDR1 SGHAT, CDR2 FQDESV (reference sequence). J lost 2 bases, V lost 4 bases, and 5 bases had no gene match. The CDR3 spans 15 residues.

This clonotype was counted ten times or more. The genes are TRBV18 and TRBJ2-5, with TRBD2 matching 11 bases. Trimming removed 3 bases from V and 2 bases from J; junction bases left unmatched: 2. This CDR3 has 15 amino acids. In germline, CDR1 is KGHSH, CDR2 LQKENI. The CDR3 nucleotides read TGTGCCAGCTCACCGGGACTAGCGGTACAAGAGACCCAGTACTTC. This sequence encodes CASSPGLAVQETQYF.

V and J are TRBV27 and TRBJ2-7, with D possibly matching TRBD1 (6 bases). Germline CDR1 is MNHEY and CDR2 is SMNVEV (reference sequence). The CDR3 runs to 14 residues. The V gene lost 6 bases and the J gene lost 5 bases, with 17 bases spanning the gap. CDR3 DNA sequence: TGTGCCAGCAGCCGCGAGAGGGGGTTCCACGAGCAGTACTTC. It is translated as CASSRERGFHEQYF.